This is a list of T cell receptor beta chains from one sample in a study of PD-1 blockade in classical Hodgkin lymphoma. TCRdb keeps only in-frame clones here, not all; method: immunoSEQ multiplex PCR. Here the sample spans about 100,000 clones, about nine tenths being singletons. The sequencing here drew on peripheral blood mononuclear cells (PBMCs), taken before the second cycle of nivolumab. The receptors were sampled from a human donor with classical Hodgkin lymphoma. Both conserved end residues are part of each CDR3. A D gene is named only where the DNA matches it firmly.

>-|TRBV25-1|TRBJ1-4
TGTGCCAGCAGTGAAGGGCAGATCCCTAATGAAAAACTGTTTTTT
CASSEGQIPNEKLFF
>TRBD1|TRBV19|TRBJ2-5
TGTGCCAGTAAGGAGACAGGGAAAGGAGAGACCCAGTACTTC
CASKETGKGETQYF
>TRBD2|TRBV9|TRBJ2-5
TGTGCCAGCAGCGTAGGTGGTACTAGCGGGGCCTTAGAGACCCAGTACTTC
CASSVGGTSGALETQYF
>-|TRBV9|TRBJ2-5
TGTGCCAGCAGCGTAGCAACTAAAGGGGAGACCCAGTACTTC
CASSVATKGETQYF
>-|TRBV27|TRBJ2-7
TGTGCCAGCAGTTTAGGGCCCCACTACGAGCAGTACTTC
CASSLGPHYEQYF
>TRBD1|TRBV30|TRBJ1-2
TGTGCCTGGAGCGTTACACACAGGGGAGCTAACTATGGCTACACCTTC
CAWSVTHRGANYGYTF
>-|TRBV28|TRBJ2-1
TGTGCCAGCAGCCGACGACAGTCCCGGATAACCTACAATGAGCAGTTCTTC
CASSRRQSRITYNEQFF
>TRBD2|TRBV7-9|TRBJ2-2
TGTGCCAGCATGCAAAGAGGGCTAGCGGGAGATGTTGGCGGGGAGCTGTTTTTT
CASMQRGLAGDVGGELFF
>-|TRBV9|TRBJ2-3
TGTGCCAGCAGCGTAGGGGTAGGCACAGATACGCAGTATTTT
CASSVGVGTDTQYF
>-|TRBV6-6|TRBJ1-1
TGTGCCAGCAGTTTCGACGGGAACACTGAAGCTTTCTTT
CASSFDGNTEAFF